Sequencing of this T cell receptor beta chain was carried out in a study of response to subunit inactivated influenza vaccine. The germline V gene encodes CDR1 DFQATT and CDR2 SNEGSKA (reference sequence). The V end was cut by 6 bases, the J end by 3 bases, with 20 bases between. The CDR3 is made up of 15 amino acids. Study observations and caveats: The authors put forward the suggestion that each seasonal influenza vaccination may bring in only a limited number of new T cells.

This clonotype was seen many times. Its antigen is unknown. Each CDR3 protein is one row after TCRdb ran MiXCR on the RT-PCR reads. The data hold approximately 170,000 distinct CDR3 sequences, with approximately 15% observed a single time. The clonotype comes from a man aged 50-59 years who received an inactivated influenza vaccine. Sample: CD8+ T cells sorted from PBMCs, taken around 5 days after vaccination. This chain links TRBV20-1 with TRBJ2-5; D unresolved. The CDR3 DNA reads as TGCAGTGCCGACCCCCACCTAATGGCTGAAGAGACCCAGTACTTC. It yields the protein CSADPHLMAEETQYF.